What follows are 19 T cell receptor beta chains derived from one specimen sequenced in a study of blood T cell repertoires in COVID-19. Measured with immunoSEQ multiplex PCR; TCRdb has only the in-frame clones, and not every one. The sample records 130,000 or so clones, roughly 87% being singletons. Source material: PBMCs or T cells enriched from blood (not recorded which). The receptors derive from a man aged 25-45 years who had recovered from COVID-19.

This CDR3 is CASSMAFTSSLSNYEQYF. As DNA, the CDR3 is TGTGCCAGTAGTATGGCCTTCACTAGTTCCCTATCGAACTACGAGCAGTACTTC. The chain links TRBV19 to TRBJ2-7; D might be TRBD2 (5 bases). Trimming removed 3 bases from V and 3 bases from J, with 24 bases in between. CDR1 and CDR2 (germline): LNHDA, SQIVND (reference sequence). The CDR3 consists of 18 residues.

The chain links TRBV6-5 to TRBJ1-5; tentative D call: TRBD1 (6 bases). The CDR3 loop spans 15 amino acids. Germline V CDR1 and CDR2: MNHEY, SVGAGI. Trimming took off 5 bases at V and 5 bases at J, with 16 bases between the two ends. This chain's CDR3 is CASSPQTGTYQPQHF. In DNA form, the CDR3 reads TGTGCCAGCAGTCCACAGACAGGTACCTATCAGCCCCAGCATTTT.

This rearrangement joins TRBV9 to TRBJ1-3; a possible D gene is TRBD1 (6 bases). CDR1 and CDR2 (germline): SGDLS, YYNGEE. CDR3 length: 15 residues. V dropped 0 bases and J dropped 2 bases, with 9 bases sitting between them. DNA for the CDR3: TGTGCCAGCAGCGTAGAAGGGGGGGCTGGAAACACCATATATTTT. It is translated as CASSVEGGAGNTIYF.

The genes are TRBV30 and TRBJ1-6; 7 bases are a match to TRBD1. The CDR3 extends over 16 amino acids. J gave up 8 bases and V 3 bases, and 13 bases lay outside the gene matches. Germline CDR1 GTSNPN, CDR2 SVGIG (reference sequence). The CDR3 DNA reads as TGTGCCTGGAGAGCTGGAGGGGGCGCGAGTTATTCACCCCTCCACTTT. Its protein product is CAWRAGGGASYSPLHF.

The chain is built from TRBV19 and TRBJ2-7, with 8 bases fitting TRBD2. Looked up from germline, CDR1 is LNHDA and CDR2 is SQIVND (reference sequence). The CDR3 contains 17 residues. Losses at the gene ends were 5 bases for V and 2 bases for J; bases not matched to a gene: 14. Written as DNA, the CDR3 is TGTGCCAGTAGTCCGGTCGGCGGACTAGCAGAAGCCTACGAGCAGTACTTC. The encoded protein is CASSPVGGLAEAYEQYF. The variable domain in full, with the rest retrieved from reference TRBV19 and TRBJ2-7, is DGGITQSPKYLFRKEGQNVTLSCEQNLNHDAMYWYRQDPGQGLRLIYYSQIVNDFQKGDIAEGYSVSREKKESFPLTVTSAQKNPTAFYLCASSPVGGLAEAYEQYFGPGTRLTVT.

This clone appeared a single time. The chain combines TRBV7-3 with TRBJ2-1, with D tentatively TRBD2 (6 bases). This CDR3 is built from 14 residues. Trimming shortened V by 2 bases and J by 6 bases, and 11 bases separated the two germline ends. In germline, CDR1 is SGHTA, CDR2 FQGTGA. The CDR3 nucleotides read TGTGCCAGCAGCTTAGGAGGGCCCCCCAATGAGCAGTTCTTC. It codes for CASSLGGPPNEQFF.

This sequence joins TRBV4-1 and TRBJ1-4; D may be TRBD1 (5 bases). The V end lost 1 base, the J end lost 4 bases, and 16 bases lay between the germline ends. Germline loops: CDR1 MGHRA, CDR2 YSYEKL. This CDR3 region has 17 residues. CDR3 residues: CASSQGDGHAFNEKLFF. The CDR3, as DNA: TGCGCCAGCAGCCAAGGGGATGGACATGCCTTTAATGAAAAACTGTTTTTT.

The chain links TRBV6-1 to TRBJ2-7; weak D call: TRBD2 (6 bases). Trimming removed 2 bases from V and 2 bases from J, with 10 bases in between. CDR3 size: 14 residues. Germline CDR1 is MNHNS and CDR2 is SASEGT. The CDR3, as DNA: TGTGCCAGCAGTGAACAAGGAGGGACCTACGAGCAGTACGTC. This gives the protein CASSEQGGTYEQYV.

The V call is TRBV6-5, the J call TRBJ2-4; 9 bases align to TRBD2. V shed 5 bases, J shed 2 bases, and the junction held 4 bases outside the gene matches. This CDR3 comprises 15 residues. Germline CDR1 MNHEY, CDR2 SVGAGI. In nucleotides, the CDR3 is TGTGCCAGCAGTAGAGCGGGAGGCCCCAAAAACATTCAGTACTTC. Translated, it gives CASSRAGGPKNIQYF.

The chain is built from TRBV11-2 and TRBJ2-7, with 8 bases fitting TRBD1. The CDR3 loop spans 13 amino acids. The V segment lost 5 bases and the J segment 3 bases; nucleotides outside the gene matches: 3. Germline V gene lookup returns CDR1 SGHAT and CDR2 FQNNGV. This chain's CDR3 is CASSLGQDYEQYV. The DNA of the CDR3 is TGTGCCAGCAGCCTGGGACAGGACTACGAGCAGTACGTC.

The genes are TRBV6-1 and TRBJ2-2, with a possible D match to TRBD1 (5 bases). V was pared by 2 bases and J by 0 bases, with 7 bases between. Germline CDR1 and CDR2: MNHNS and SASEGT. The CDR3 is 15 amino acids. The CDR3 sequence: CASSETGSNTGELFF. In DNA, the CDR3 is TGTGCCAGCAGTGAAACAGGATCGAACACCGGGGAGCTGTTTTTT.

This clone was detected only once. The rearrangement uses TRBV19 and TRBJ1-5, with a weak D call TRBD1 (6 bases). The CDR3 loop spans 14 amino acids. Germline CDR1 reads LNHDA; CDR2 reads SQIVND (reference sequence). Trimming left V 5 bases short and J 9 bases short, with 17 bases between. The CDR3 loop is CASSPIHRVPPQHF. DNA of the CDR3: TGTGCCAGTAGTCCCATTCACAGGGTTCCGCCCCAGCATTTT. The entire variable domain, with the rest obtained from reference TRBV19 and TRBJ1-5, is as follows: DGGITQSPKYLFRKEGQNVTLSCEQNLNHDAMYWYRQDPGQGLRLIYYSQIVNDFQKGDIAEGYSVSREKKESFPLTVTSAQKNPTAFYLCASSPIHRVPPQHFGDGTRLSIL.

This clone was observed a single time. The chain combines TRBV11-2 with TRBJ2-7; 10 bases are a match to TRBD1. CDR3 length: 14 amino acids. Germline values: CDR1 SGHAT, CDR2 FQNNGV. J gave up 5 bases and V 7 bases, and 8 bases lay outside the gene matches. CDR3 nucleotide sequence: TGTGCCAGCACCCTAGGGACAGGGGAACACGAGCAGTACGTC. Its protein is CASTLGTGEHEQYV.

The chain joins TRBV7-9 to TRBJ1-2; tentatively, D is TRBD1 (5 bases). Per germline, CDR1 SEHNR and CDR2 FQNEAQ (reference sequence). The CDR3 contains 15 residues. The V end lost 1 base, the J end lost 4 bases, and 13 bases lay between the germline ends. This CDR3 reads CASSLVYQGTYGYTF. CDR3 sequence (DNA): TGTGCCAGCAGCTTAGTATATCAGGGTACCTATGGCTACACCTTC. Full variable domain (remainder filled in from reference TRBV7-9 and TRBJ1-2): DTGVSQNPRHKITKRGQNVTFRCDPISEHNRLYWYRQTLGQGPEFLTYFQNEAQLEKSRLLSDRFSAERPKGSFSTLEIQRTEQGDSAMYLCASSLVYQGTYGYTFGSGTRLTVV.

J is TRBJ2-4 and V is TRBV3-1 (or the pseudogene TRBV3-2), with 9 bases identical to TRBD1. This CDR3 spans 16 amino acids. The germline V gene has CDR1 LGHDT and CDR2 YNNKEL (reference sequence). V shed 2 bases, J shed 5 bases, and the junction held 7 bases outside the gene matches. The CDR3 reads CASSQYPGQGENIQYF. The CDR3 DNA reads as TGTGCCAGCAGCCAATACCCGGGACAGGGCGAAAACATTCAGTACTTC.

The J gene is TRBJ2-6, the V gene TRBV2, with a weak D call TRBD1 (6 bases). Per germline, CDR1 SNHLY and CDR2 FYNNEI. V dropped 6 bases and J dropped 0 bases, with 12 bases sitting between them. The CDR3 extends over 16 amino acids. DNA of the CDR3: TGTGCCAGCAGCGAGGACAGACACTCTGGGGCCAACGTCCTGACTTTC. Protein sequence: CASSEDRHSGANVLTF. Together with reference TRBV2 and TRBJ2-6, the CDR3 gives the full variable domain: EPEVTQTPSHQVTQMGQEVILRCVPISNHLYFYWYRQILGQKVEFLVSFYNNEISEKSEIFDDQFSVERPDGSNFTLKIRSTKLEDSAMYFCASSEDRHSGANVLTFGAGSRLTVL.

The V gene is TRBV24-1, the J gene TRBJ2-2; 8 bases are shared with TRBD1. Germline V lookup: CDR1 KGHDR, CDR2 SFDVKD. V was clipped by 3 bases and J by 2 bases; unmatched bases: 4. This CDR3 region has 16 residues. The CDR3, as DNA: TGTGCCACCAGTGATCCCGGACAGGGTAACACCGGGGAGCTGTTTTTT. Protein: CATSDPGQGNTGELFF.

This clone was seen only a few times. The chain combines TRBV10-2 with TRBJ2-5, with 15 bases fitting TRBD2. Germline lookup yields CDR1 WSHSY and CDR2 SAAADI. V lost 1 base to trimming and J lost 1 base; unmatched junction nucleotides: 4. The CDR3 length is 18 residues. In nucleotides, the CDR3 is TGCGCCAGCAGTGAGTACGGGACTAGCGGGAGGCCCCAAGAGACCCAGTACTTC. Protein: CASSEYGTSGRPQETQYF.

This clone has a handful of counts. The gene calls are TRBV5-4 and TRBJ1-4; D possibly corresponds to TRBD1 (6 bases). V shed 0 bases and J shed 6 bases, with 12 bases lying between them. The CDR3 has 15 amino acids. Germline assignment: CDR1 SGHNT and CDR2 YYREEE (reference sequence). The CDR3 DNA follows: TGTGCCAGCAGCTTGGCCCCAGGGGAGTATGAAAAACTGTTTTTT. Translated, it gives CASSLAPGEYEKLFF.